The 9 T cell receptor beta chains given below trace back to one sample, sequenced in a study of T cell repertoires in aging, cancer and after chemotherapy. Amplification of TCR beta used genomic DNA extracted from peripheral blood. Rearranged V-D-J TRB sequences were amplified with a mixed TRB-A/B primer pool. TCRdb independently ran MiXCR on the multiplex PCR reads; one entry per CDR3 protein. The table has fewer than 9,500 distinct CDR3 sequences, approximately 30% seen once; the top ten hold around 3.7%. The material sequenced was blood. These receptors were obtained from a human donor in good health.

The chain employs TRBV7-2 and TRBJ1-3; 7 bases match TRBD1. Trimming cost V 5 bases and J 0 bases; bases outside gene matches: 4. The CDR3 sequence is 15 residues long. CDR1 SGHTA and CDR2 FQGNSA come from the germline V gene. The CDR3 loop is CASSPTGSSGNTIYF. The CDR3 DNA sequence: TGTGCCAGCAGCCCGACAGGGAGCTCTGGAAACACCATATATTTT.

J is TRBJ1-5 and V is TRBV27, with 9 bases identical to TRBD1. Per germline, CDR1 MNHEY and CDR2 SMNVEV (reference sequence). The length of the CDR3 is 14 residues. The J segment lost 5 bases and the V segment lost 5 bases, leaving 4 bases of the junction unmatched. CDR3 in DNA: TGTGCCAGCAGTCCCACAGGGGGCCATCAGCCCCAGCATTTT. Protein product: CASSPTGGHQPQHF.

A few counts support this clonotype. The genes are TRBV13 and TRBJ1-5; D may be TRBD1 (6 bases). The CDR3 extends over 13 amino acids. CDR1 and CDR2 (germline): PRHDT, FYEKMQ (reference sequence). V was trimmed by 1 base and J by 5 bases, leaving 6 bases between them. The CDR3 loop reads CASSLDRDQPQHF. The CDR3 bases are TGTGCCAGCAGCTTAGACAGGGATCAGCCCCAGCATTTT.

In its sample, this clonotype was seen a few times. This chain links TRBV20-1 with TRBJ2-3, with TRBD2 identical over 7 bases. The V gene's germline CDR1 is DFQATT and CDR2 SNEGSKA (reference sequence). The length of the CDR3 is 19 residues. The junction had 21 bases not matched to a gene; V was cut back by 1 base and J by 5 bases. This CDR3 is CSARAGLRRSSGGGDTQYF. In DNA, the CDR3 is TGCAGTGCTAGAGCTGGGCTCCGGCGCTCTAGCGGTGGTGGAGATACGCAGTATTTT.

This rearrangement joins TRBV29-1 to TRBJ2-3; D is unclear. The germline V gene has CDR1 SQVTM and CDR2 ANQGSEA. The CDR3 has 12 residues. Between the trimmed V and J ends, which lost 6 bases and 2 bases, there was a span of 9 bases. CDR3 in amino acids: CSVAGNTDTQYF. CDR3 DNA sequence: TGCAGCGTGGCCGGAAACACAGATACGCAGTATTTT.

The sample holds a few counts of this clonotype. CDR3 residues: CASWTGDSNQPQHF. The DNA of the CDR3 is TGTGCCAGCTGGACAGGTGATAGCAATCAGCCCCAGCATTTT. The rearrangement links TRBV6-5 to TRBJ1-5; 7 bases match TRBD1. The CDR3 contains 14 residues. In germline, CDR1 is MNHEY, CDR2 SVGAGI. The junction had 4 bases not matched to a gene; V was cut back by 8 bases and J by 0 bases.

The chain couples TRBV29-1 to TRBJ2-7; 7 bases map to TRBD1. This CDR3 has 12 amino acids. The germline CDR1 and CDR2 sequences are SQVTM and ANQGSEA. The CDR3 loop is CSVTGASYEQYV. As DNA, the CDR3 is TGCAGTGTTACAGGGGCCTCCTACGAGCAGTACGTC.

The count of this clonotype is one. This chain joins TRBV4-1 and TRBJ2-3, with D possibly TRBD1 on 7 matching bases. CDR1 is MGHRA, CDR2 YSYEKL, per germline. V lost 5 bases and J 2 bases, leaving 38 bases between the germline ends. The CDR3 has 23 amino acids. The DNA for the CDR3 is TGCGCCAGCAGCTTCAGATTGATGAGGGACAGCCTCTTTTTGGGGGGCGACACAGATACGCAGTATTTT. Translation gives CASSFRLMRDSLFLGGDTDTQYF.

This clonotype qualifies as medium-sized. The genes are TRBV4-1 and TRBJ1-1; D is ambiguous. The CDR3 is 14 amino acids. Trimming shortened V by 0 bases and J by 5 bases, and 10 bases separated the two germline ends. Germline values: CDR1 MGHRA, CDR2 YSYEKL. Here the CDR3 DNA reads TGCGCCAGCAGCCAAGATCGGCTAGGGACTGAAGCTTTCTTT. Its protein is CASSQDRLGTEAFF.